What follows is one TCR beta chain and its context. Its specificity is unknown. This specimen comes from a study of T cell repertoires in cytomegalovirus infection. Turning to the study itself: The authors used CMV epitopes that were HLA-C-restricted (recently identified) and HLA-B-restricted (well studied).

Points from the study as a whole: Accumulated public TCR beta family frequency recognized individuals carrying CMV together with the relevant HLA.

Germline CDR1 is LGHNA and CDR2 is YSLEER. This CDR3 region has 15 residues. V shed 0 bases and J 3 bases; nucleotides not matched to a gene: 2. TCRdb called the reads again in MiXCR, with one record for every CDR3 protein. The sample gives tens of thousands of distinct CDR3 sequences, about 30% of which show up once; 59% is in the top ten. V and J are TRBV4-3 and TRBJ2-7, with TRBD2 identical over 10 bases. The material sequenced was CD8+ T cells from cultured PBMCs, taken from culture after CMV antigen stimulation. The source of this sequence is a human donor in good health (CMV status not recorded). Some clones in this sample may be carry-over from other donors' samples. The CDR3 DNA follows: TGCGCCAGCAGCCAAGAAGCGGGAGGGGTCTACGAGCAGTACTTC. Protein: CASSQEAGGVYEQYF.